These T cell receptor beta chains were read from a single sample in a study of patients and donors after allogeneic stem cell transplantation. TCRdb called the RT-PCR reads again in MiXCR, with one record for every CDR3 protein. The table lists about 110,000 distinct CDR3 sequences, around 33% of them singletons. Sequencing used blood, either unsorted or a sorted T cell fraction (not recorded which). The receptors were gathered from a human donor who was either an allogeneic HSCT recipient or a stem cell or donor lymphocyte infusion donor (not recorded which). It is not recorded whose cells these are; they may come from a transplant donor. Both conserved end residues are part of each CDR3. A D gene is named only where the DNA matches it firmly. Rows may omit the clone size; those that give it use once, few, many or a size class.

abundance	d_gene	v_gene	j_gene	CDR3aa	CDR3nt
-	-	TRBV11-3	TRBJ2-2	CASSLEGGTSAHTGELFF	TGTGCCAGCAGTCTCGAGGGGGGAACTAGTGCCCACACCGGGGAGCTGTTTTTT
few	-	TRBV4-3	TRBJ1-3	CASSPSPTGGNTIYF	TGCGCCAGCAGCCCATCACCCACAGGCGGAAACACCATATATTTT
-	-	TRBV20-1	TRBJ1-6	CSAREGTVRNSPLHF	TGCAGTGCTAGAGAGGGAACAGTAAGAAATTCACCCCTCCACTTT
many	-	TRBV29-1	TRBJ1-1	CSVGDRVPAEAFF	TGCAGCGTTGGGGACCGGGTACCGGCTGAAGCTTTCTTT
-	-	TRBV20-1	TRBJ1-5	CSASGRGSNQPQHF	TGCAGTGCTAGTGGCAGGGGAAGCAATCAGCCCCAGCATTTT
few	-	TRBV28	TRBJ1-5	CASSSPGSEPQHF	TGTGCCAGCAGTTCCCCAGGGAGCGAGCCCCAGCATTTT
-	TRBD2	TRBV11-3	TRBJ2-1	CASSPRSGRVGNEQFF	TGTGCCAGCAGCCCTCGTAGCGGGAGGGTAGGGAATGAGCAGTTCTTC
-	TRBD1	TRBV12-3/TRBV12-4	TRBJ1-2	CASSTGQNYGYTF	TGTGCCAGCAGTACGGGACAGAACTATGGCTACACCTTC
-	TRBD1	TRBV7-9	TRBJ1-5	CASSSYRGDSNQPQHF	TGTGCCAGCAGCTCCTACAGGGGAGATAGCAATCAGCCCCAGCATTTT
few	TRBD1	TRBV12-3/TRBV12-4	TRBJ1-5	CASSPTVGQQDQPQHF	TGTGCCAGCAGTCCTACCGTGGGACAGCAAGATCAGCCCCAGCATTTT
-	-	TRBV20-1	TRBJ1-1	CSARDDALQGRLNTEAFF	TGCAGTGCTAGAGATGACGCCTTACAGGGACGGTTGAACACTGAAGCTTTCTTT
-	-	TRBV10-1	TRBJ2-3	CASSVGGRRPDTQYF	TGCGCCAGCAGTGTAGGAGGTCGGCGCCCGGATACGCAGTATTTT
-	TRBD2	TRBV28	TRBJ2-2	CASSPRTSGRGELFF	TGTGCCAGCAGTCCCCGGACTAGCGGGAGAGGGGAGCTGTTTTTT
few	-	TRBV5-1	TRBJ2-3	CASSEQDLTDTQYF	TGCGCCAGCAGCGAGCAGGACCTCACAGATACGCAGTATTTT
-	TRBD2	TRBV6-5	TRBJ2-7	CASSHGRGASYEQYF	TGTGCCAGCAGCCATGGGAGGGGCGCTTCCTACGAGCAGTACTTC
many	-	TRBV7-2	TRBJ1-2	CASSYRGYGYTF	TGTGCCAGCAGCTACAGAGGCTATGGCTACACCTTC
-	TRBD1	TRBV4-2	TRBJ1-1	CASSQVGQRRLNTEAFF	TGTGCCAGCAGCCAAGTGGGACAGAGACGATTGAACACTGAAGCTTTCTTT